These 21 T cell receptor beta chains were sequenced from one sample in a study of shared clonotypes between healthy human individuals. Assay used: immunoSEQ multiplex PCR; TCRdb lists only in-frame clones, some missing. Of approximately 2.1 million clones in the sample, approximately 95% were seen once. Sequenced sample: naive CD4+ T cells from PBMCs. Subset described: CD45RA+ positively selected. The receptors derive from a man aged 18 to 30 in good health. Some clones in this sample may be carry-over from other donors' samples.

The J gene is TRBJ1-1, the V gene TRBV18; D remains ambiguous. V was trimmed by 5 bases and J by 0 bases, leaving 16 bases between them. Germline V CDR1 and CDR2: KGHSH, LQKENI. The CDR3 spans 16 residues. The CDR3 DNA is TGTGCCAGCTCATCCGATCGGATAACTCTGAACACTGAAGCTTTCTTT. The encoded protein is CASSSDRITLNTEAFF. Based on the CDR3 plus reference TRBV18 and TRBJ1-1, the full variable domain is NAGVMQNPRHLVRRRGQEARLRCSPMKGHSHVYWYRQLPEEGLKFMVYLQKENIIDESGMPKERFSAEFPKEGPSILRIQQVVRGDSAAYFCASSSDRITLNTEAFFGQGTRLTVV.

The chain joins TRBV15 to TRBJ1-5; 7 bases align to TRBD1. The V gene's germline CDR1 is LNHNV and CDR2 YYDKDF (reference sequence). V lost 2 bases to trimming and J lost 4 bases; unmatched junction nucleotides: 5. The CDR3 has 15 amino acids. CDR3 nucleotides: TGTGCCACCAGCAGACATAACAGGGGAAATCAGCCCCAGCATTTT. This sequence encodes CATSRHNRGNQPQHF.

The V call is TRBV5-1, the J call TRBJ2-3; no definite D call. This CDR3 has 13 amino acids. V was pared by 6 bases and J by 5 bases, with 13 bases between. Germline values: CDR1 SGHRS, CDR2 YFSETQ. The CDR3: CASTVEVGDTQYF. The CDR3 nucleotides read TGCGCCAGCACAGTGGAAGTCGGAGATACGCAGTATTTT.

This clone was counted once. J is TRBJ2-7 and V is TRBV6-6; 7 bases align to TRBD2. Germline CDR1 MNHNY, CDR2 SVGAGI (reference sequence). The V segment lost 2 bases and the J segment 6 bases; nucleotides outside the gene matches: 1. The CDR3 consists of 12 residues. The CDR3 DNA reads TGTGCCAGCAGTTACGCGGGGGTCGAGCAGTACTTC. It is translated as CASSYAGVEQYF.

Note on this clone: Other DNA sequences in the same sample also yield this CDR3. CDR3 amino acids: CASSLGPQQETQYF. In DNA form, the CDR3 reads TGCGCCAGCAGCTTGGGCCCGCAACAAGAGACCCAGTACTTC. The chain employs TRBV5-1 and TRBJ2-5; D remains unclear. Germline CDR1 is SGHRS and CDR2 is YFSETQ. The CDR3 covers 14 residues. V lost 0 bases and J 2 bases, leaving 8 bases between the germline ends.

Only one count was recorded for this clone. The V gene is TRBV27, the J gene TRBJ1-1, with 7 positions matching TRBD1. This CDR3 is 17 amino acids long. Germline CDR1 and CDR2: MNHEY and SMNVEV (reference sequence). Trimming took 2 bases from V and 0 from J; bases not matched to a gene: 9. CDR3 protein: CASSLRTGATMNTEAFF. The CDR3 DNA follows: TGTGCCAGCAGTTTAAGAACAGGGGCAACCATGAACACTGAAGCTTTCTTT.

The chain recombines TRBV19 with TRBJ2-1; D is perhaps TRBD2 (5 bases). The V and J ends lost 1 base and 11 bases respectively, with 12 bases between them. The CDR3 runs 13 residues. Germline CDR1 LNHDA, CDR2 SQIVND (reference sequence). CDR3 nucleotides: TGTGCCAGTAGTATAGGAGCGGCCTCAAAGCAGTTCTTC. It specifies CASSIGAASKQFF.

The J gene is TRBJ2-7, the V gene TRBV29-1; D may match TRBD1 or TRBD2 (5 bases each). The V end lost 7 bases, the J end lost 4 bases, and 14 bases lay between the germline ends. The CDR3 contains 12 residues. In germline, CDR1 is SQVTM, CDR2 ANQGSEA. The CDR3 DNA sequence: TGCAGCGCCATGGGACCGAGATACGAGCAGTACTTC. Translated, it gives CSAMGPRYEQYF.

The CDR3 DNA reads as TGTGCCGACAGACGGGACCTGTCTGGAAACACCATATATTTT. Translated: CADRRDLSGNTIYF. This chain joins TRBV18 and TRBJ1-3, with D maybe TRBD1 (5 bases). The V end lost 11 bases, the J end lost 1 base, and 15 bases lay between the germline ends. The length of the CDR3 is 14 residues. Per germline, CDR1 KGHSH and CDR2 LQKENI.

The V and J genes are TRBV9 and TRBJ2-6; the D is unclear. Between the trimmed V and J ends, which lost 3 bases and 0 bases, there was a span of 10 bases. The germline V gene encodes CDR1 SGDLS and CDR2 YYNGEE. There are 16 residues in the CDR3. CDR3 residues: CASSAYRVSGANVLTF. In nucleotides, the CDR3 is TGTGCCAGCAGCGCCTACAGAGTCTCTGGGGCCAACGTCCTGACTTTC.

Note on this clone: The sample holds other DNA sequences that translate to the same CDR3. The rearrangement joins TRBV28 to TRBJ2-7; D tentatively fits TRBD1 or TRBD2 (5 bases each). CDR1 and CDR2 from the germline V gene are MDHEN and SYDVKM. The CDR3 length is 12 residues. With 6 bases removed from V and 2 bases from J, the gap between germline ends came to 8 bases. For the CDR3, the DNA is TGTGCCAGCAGGGGGACCGCCTACGAGCAGTACTTC. It yields the protein CASRGTAYEQYF.

The chain carries TRBV30 and TRBJ1-2; unclear D gene. CDR3 length: 13 amino acids. V was clipped by 4 bases and J by 7 bases, with 16 bases between them. CDR1 and CDR2 (germline): GTSNPN, SVGIG (reference sequence). The CDR3 sequence is CAWKETGGFGYTF. The CDR3 nucleotides read TGTGCCTGGAAGGAGACGGGCGGGTTTGGCTACACCTTC.

Here the CDR3 reads CASSDGTYEQYF. For the CDR3, the DNA is TGTGCCAGCAGTGACGGCACCTACGAGCAGTACTTC. The rearrangement links TRBV25-1 to TRBJ2-7; D unresolved. The germline CDR1 and CDR2 sequences are MGHDK and SYGVNS. The CDR3 extends over 12 amino acids. The ends were cut back, 3 bases at V and 2 bases at J, with 5 bases in the middle.

The chain is built from TRBV29-1 and TRBJ2-5, with 8 positions matching TRBD1. Looked up from germline, CDR1 is SQVTM and CDR2 is ANQGSEA. CDR3 length equals 13 residues. The V segment lost 6 bases and the J segment 5 bases; nucleotides outside the gene matches: 8. In nucleotides, the CDR3 is TGCAGCGTGCGACAGGGGCTCGGGGAGACCCAGTACTTC. The encoded protein is CSVRQGLGETQYF.

The genes are TRBV12-5 and TRBJ1-3, with 10 bases that match TRBD1. CDR1 and CDR2 from the germline V gene are LGHNT and FRNRAP. This CDR3 is 17 amino acids long. Trimming took 0 bases from V and 4 from J; bases not matched to a gene: 6. The CDR3 spells CASGLVRDRGYGNTIYF. CDR3 bases: TGTGCTAGTGGTTTGGTCAGGGACAGGGGTTACGGAAACACCATATATTTT.

This sequence joins TRBV7-9 and TRBJ1-6; TRBD1 matches at 11 bases. This CDR3 has 15 residues. V lost 4 bases, J lost 7 bases, and 3 bases stayed unmatched. In germline, CDR1 is SEHNR, CDR2 FQNEAQ (reference sequence). The CDR3 reads CASSSGQGANSPLHF. As DNA, the CDR3 is TGTGCCAGCAGCTCTGGACAGGGGGCCAATTCACCCCTCCACTTT.

This chain connects TRBV4-1 to TRBJ2-7; 7 bases map to TRBD1. Germline CDR1 is MGHRA and CDR2 is YSYEKL. V lost 3 bases to trimming and J lost 6 bases; unmatched junction nucleotides: 14. The CDR3 runs to 16 residues. This CDR3 is CASSHPPDRASGEQYF. CDR3 nucleotide sequence: TGCGCCAGCAGCCATCCTCCAGACAGGGCCTCGGGCGAGCAGTACTTC.

In this sample, this clone turned up a few times. The chain links TRBV20-1 to TRBJ1-1, with 7 nucleotides matching TRBD1. CDR1 and CDR2 (germline): DFQATT, SNEGSKA (reference sequence). The CDR3 has 11 amino acids. After removal of 4 bases from V and 12 bases from J, the junction contained 8 bases not matched to a gene. As DNA, the CDR3 is TGCAGTGCTATGGACAGGCCCAGGACTTTCTTT. Protein sequence: CSAMDRPRTFF.

This sequence joins TRBV6-5 and TRBJ1-2; D uncertain. V was pared by 0 bases and J by 4 bases, with 12 bases between. Germline V CDR1 and CDR2: MNHEY, SVGAGI. This CDR3 has 15 residues. CDR3 residues: CASSYSIDGSYGYTF. The CDR3 nucleotides are TGTGCCAGCAGTTACTCGATCGACGGGAGCTATGGCTACACCTTC.

This clone turned up a few times. This rearrangement joins TRBV18 to TRBJ1-2; TRBD1 might be the D (6 bases). Germline lookup yields CDR1 KGHSH and CDR2 LQKENI. This CDR3 spans 15 amino acids. Between the trimmed V and J ends, which lost 2 bases and 3 bases, there was a span of 13 bases. CDR3 in amino acids: CASSPVLAGDYGYTF. In nucleotides, the CDR3 is TGTGCCAGCTCACCAGTTCTGGCAGGGGACTATGGCTACACCTTC.

This sequence joins TRBV11-2 and TRBJ2-3; D not resolved. The CDR3 totals 13 residues. V gave up 9 bases and J gave up 0 bases, with 10 bases separating them. Germline V gene lookup returns CDR1 SGHAT and CDR2 FQNNGV. In nucleotides, the CDR3 is TGTGCCAGGGGCCCCGCGAGCACAGATACGCAGTATTTT. Translating it yields CARGPASTDTQYF.